Shown below are 18 T cell receptor beta chains from a single sample sequenced in a study of control samples from healthy donors and cancer patients. Sequencing was performed with immunoSEQ multiplex PCR; in TCRdb, only in-frame clones are kept and a portion is missing. The sample shows some 130,000 clones, around nine tenths of them seen only once. What was sequenced was blood. These receptors were taken from a man aged 18 to 35 in good health.

This clone came up once. The V and J genes are TRBV2 and TRBJ2-7; D is perhaps TRBD1 (6 bases). This CDR3 is built from 14 residues. Trimming pared 4 bases from V and 6 bases from J, leaving 16 bases between. Germline-derived CDR1 and CDR2 are SNHLY and FYNNEI. The CDR3 coding sequence is TGTGCCAGCAGTGGACCGGGACAATTCCTCGAGCAGTACGTC. The encoded protein is CASSGPGQFLEQYV.

The chain joins TRBV7-2 to TRBJ1-1; 8 bases match TRBD1. The V segment lost 5 bases and the J segment 10 bases; nucleotides outside the gene matches: 3. Germline CDR1 reads SGHTA; CDR2 reads FQGNSA. The CDR3 is made up of 11 amino acids. This chain's CDR3 is CASSPDRVAFF. The CDR3 DNA reads TGTGCCAGCAGCCCGGACAGGGTAGCTTTCTTT.

The chain recombines TRBV28 with TRBJ2-3; D may be TRBD2 (5 bases). CDR1 and CDR2 from the germline V gene are MDHEN and SYDVKM. The CDR3 is made up of 11 amino acids. CDR3 in DNA: TGTGCAGCGAGGGGCACAGATACGCAGTATTTT. Its protein product is CAARGTDTQYF.

The chain employs TRBV29-1 and TRBJ1-1, with D unclear. This CDR3 region has 13 residues. V dropped 1 base and J dropped 2 bases, with 8 bases sitting between them. Germline CDR1 and CDR2: SQVTM and ANQGSEA. In DNA, the CDR3 is TGCAGCGTTGAAGGCAGAGCCAACACTGAAGCTTTCTTT. As protein: CSVEGRANTEAFF.

The V gene is TRBV2, the J gene TRBJ2-3, with D tentatively TRBD1 or TRBD2 (5 bases each). The CDR3 covers 15 residues. CDR1 and CDR2 (germline): SNHLY, FYNNEI. V gave up 2 bases and J gave up 2 bases, with 11 bases separating them. CDR3 in DNA: TGTGCCAGCAGTGAACTCCAGGGACCCACAGATACGCAGTATTTT. It encodes CASSELQGPTDTQYF.

The V gene is TRBV29-1, the J gene TRBJ1-1, with D unclear. CDR1 is SQVTM, CDR2 ANQGSEA, per germline. The CDR3 spans 12 residues. Deletions cut 5 bases from V and 1 base from J, with 8 bases between. The CDR3 DNA sequence: TGCAGCGTTCTCTGGGGGAACACTGAAGCTTTCTTT. Amino acid sequence: CSVLWGNTEAFF.

The chain is built from TRBV4-3 and TRBJ2-3; TRBD2 matches 8 bases. With 0 bases clipped from V and 1 base from J, the junction kept 3 bases outside the gene matches. Germline assignment: CDR1 LGHNA and CDR2 YSLEER. CDR3 length: 16 amino acids. The CDR3 DNA reads as TGCGCCAGCAGCCAAGATCCAGCGGGAGGCACAGATACGCAGTATTTT. Protein: CASSQDPAGGTDTQYF.

The chain links TRBV7-9 to TRBJ1-2, with a tentative D call TRBD1 (5 bases). This CDR3 is 14 amino acids long. Germline V CDR1 and CDR2: SEHNR, FQNEAQ (reference sequence). V gave up 5 bases and J gave up 3 bases, with 13 bases separating them. The CDR3 is CASSPHRGDYGYTF. CDR3 coding DNA: TGTGCCAGCAGCCCCCACCGGGGGGACTATGGCTACACCTTC.

This chain uses TRBV10-1 with TRBJ2-7; 12 positions match TRBD2. This CDR3 comprises 14 residues. The V gene end was trimmed by 6 bases and the J gene end by 5 bases; junction bases not matched to a gene: 5. Germline CDR1 WNHNN, CDR2 SYGVQD (reference sequence). The CDR3 region has the DNA TGCGCCAGCAGCCAGACTAGCGGGGGACACGAGCAGTACTTC. It yields the protein CASSQTSGGHEQYF.

The chain uses TRBV30 and TRBJ2-1; D not certain. Per the germline V gene, CDR1 is GTSNPN and CDR2 is SVGIG (reference sequence). Trimming removed 7 bases from V and 9 bases from J, with 13 bases in between. The CDR3 is 11 residues long. DNA of the CDR3: TGTGCCTTTCCACAAGGCCTTGAGCAGTTCTTC. As protein: CAFPQGLEQFF.

The chain employs TRBV14 and TRBJ2-2; 7 bases map to TRBD2. The J segment lost 6 bases and the V segment lost 2 bases, leaving 12 bases of the junction unmatched. CDR1 SGHDN and CDR2 FVKESK come from the germline V gene. CDR3 size: 17 residues. DNA for the CDR3: TGTGCCAGCAGCCAAAATGGGGAGGGCATTTTGTCCGGGGAGCTGTTTTTT. This encodes CASSQNGEGILSGELFF. The full variable domain, with the rest looked up from reference TRBV14 and TRBJ2-2, is EAGVTQFPSHSVIEKGQTVTLRCDPISGHDNLYWYRRVMGKEIKFLLHFVKESKQDESGMPNNRFLAERTGGTYSTLKVQPAELEDSGVYFCASSQNGEGILSGELFFGEGSRLTVL.

The chain combines TRBV5-4 with TRBJ2-5; the match to TRBD1 covers 8 bases. There are 14 residues in the CDR3. Germline trimming cut 1 base from V and 3 bases from J; bases unmatched to any gene: 2. Germline-derived CDR1 and CDR2 are SGHNT and YYREEE (reference sequence). The CDR3 bases are TGTGCCAGCAGCTTGCAGGACAGGGAAGAGACCCAGTACTTC. The encoded protein is CASSLQDREETQYF.

The chain couples TRBV28 to TRBJ2-5; D gene unclear. The CDR3 is 15 residues long. V lost 4 bases, J lost 1 base, and 13 bases lay in between. Germline V gene sequence: CDR1 MDHEN, CDR2 SYDVKM. The CDR3 nucleotides are TGTGCCAGCAGTTCCCCGGCAGCAGTCCAAGAGACCCAGTACTTC. This sequence encodes CASSSPAAVQETQYF.

V usage is TRBV6-5 and J usage is TRBJ1-2, with a tentative D call TRBD1 (6 bases). Per the germline V gene, CDR1 is MNHEY and CDR2 is SVGAGI. Trimming took off 6 bases at V and 6 bases at J, with 17 bases between the two ends. This CDR3 has 14 residues. CDR3 sequence: CASSSDRYYDGYTF. In DNA form, the CDR3 reads TGTGCCAGCAGCTCCGACAGGTACTACGATGGCTACACCTTC.

Remarks on this clone: Germline and junction disagree at one end, which may indicate a read error. The chain is built from TRBV5-6 and TRBJ1-1; D possibly corresponds to TRBD1 (6 bases). CDR1 is SGHDT and CDR2 is YYEEEE in the germline V gene. The CDR3 is made up of 14 amino acids. CDR3 bases: TGTGCCAGCAGTTTGGGGGCGGCGCAAACTGAAGCTTTCTTT. This encodes CASSLGAAQTEAFF.

This clone was seen more than once but under ten times. The chain uses TRBV4-1 and TRBJ2-5; either TRBD1 or TRBD2 may supply D (5 bases each). V dropped 4 bases and J dropped 5 bases, with 20 bases sitting between them. The CDR3 extends over 16 amino acids. Germline CDR1 reads MGHRA; CDR2 reads YSYEKL. CDR3 bases: TGCGCCAGCAGCCCTGTTGGGACCACGGTTATGGAGACCCAGTACTTC. Translation gives CASSPVGTTVMETQYF.

V gene TRBV6-5 combines with J gene TRBJ2-2; D ambiguous. Deletions cut 3 bases from V and 7 bases from J, with 12 bases between. The germline gives CDR1 MNHEY, CDR2 SVGAGI. The CDR3 covers 14 residues. CDR3: CASSYFMGDGELFF. The CDR3 region has the DNA TGTGCCAGCAGTTATTTCATGGGTGACGGGGAGCTGTTTTTT.

V usage is TRBV27 and J usage is TRBJ1-1; 8 positions agree with TRBD1. The J segment lost 5 bases and the V segment lost 2 bases, leaving 4 bases of the junction unmatched. CDR3 size: 14 residues. Germline values: CDR1 MNHEY, CDR2 SMNVEV (reference sequence). The CDR3 DNA reads TGTGCCAGCAGTTTAGCAGGGGGCTATACTGAAGCTTTCTTT. Its protein is CASSLAGGYTEAFF.